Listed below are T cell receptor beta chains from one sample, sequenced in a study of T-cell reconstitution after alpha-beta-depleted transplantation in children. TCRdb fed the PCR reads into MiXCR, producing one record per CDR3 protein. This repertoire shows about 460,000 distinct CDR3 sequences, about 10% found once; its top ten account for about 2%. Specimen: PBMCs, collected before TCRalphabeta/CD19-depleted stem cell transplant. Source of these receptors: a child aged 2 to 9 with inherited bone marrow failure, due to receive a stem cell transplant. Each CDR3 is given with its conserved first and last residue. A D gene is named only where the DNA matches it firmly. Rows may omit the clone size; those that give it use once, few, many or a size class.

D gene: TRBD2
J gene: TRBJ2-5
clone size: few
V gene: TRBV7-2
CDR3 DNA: TGTGCCAGCAGCTTGGCACTAGCGGGAGGGACTCTAGGGACCCAGTACTTC
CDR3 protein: CASSLALAGGTLGTQYF

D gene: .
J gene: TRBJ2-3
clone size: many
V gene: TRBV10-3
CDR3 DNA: TGTGCCATCGGGCCAGGGGTGGGAGATACGCAGTATTTT
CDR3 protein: CAIGPGVGDTQYF

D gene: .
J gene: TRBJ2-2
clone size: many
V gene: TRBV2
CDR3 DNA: TGTGCCAGCAGAACCTCAGGGACCGGGGAGCTGTTTTTT
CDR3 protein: CASRTSGTGELFF

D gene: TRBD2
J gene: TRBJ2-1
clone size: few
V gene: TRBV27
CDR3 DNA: TGTGCCACCCTCGGGGGGAGCTCCTACAATGAGCAGTTCTTC
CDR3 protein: CATLGGSSYNEQFF

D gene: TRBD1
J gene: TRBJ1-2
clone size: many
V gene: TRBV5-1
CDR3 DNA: TGCGCCAGCAGCACGGGACAGAACTATGGCTACACCTTC
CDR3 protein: CASSTGQNYGYTF

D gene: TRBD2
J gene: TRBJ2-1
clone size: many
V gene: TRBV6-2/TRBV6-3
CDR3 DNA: TGTGCCAGCAGTTACTCCACTAGCGGGAGAATAATGGATTTTCGAATCAATGAGCAGTTCTTC
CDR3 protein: CASSYSTSGRIMDFRINEQFF

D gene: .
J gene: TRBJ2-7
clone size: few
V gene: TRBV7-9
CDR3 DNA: TGTGCCAGCAGCGGGCGGGGTTCCTACGAGCAGTACTTC
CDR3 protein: CASSGRGSYEQYF

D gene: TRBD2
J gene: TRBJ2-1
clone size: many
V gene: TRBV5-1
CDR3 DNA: TGCGCCAGCAGCTTGGTGTACGGGACTAGAACAAGCAATGAGCAGTTCTTC
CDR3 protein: CASSLVYGTRTSNEQFF

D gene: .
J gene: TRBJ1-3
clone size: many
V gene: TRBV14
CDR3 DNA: TGTGCCAGCAGCCAAGATCCCCCTCGCTCTGGAAACACCATATATTTT
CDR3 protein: CASSQDPPRSGNTIYF

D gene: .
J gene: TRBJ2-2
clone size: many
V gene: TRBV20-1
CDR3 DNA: TGCAGTGCTAGAGATTTGAGGAACACCGGGGAGCTGTTTTTT
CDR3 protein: CSARDLRNTGELFF

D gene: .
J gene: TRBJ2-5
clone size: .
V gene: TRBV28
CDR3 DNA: TGTGCCAGCGGAGGGGGACAGAGCCAAGAGACCCAGTACTTC
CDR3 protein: CASGGGQSQETQYF

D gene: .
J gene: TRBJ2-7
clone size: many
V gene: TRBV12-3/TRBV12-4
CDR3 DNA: TGTGCCAGCAGTAGGACAGTCTCCTACGAGCAGTACTTC
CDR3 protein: CASSRTVSYEQYF

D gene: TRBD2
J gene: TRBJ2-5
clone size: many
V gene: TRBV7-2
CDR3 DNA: TGTGCCAGCAGCGCCCTGGGGAAGGTAGCGGGGGAGACCCAGTACTTC
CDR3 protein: CASSALGKVAGETQYF

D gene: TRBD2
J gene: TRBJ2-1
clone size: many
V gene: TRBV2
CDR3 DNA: TGTGCCAGCAGCGGACTAGCGGGAAACTACAATGAGCAGTTCTTC
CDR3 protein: CASSGLAGNYNEQFF

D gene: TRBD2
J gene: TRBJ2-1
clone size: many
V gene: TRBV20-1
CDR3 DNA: TGCAGTGCTCTCCCGGCTAGCGGGCCCTACAATGAGCAGTTCTTC
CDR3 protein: CSALPASGPYNEQFF

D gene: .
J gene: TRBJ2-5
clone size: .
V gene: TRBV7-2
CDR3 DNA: TGTGCCAGCAGCTTAGCGGATCAAGGATTTATAACGGGTCAGACCCAGTACTTC
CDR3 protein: CASSLADQGFITGQTQYF

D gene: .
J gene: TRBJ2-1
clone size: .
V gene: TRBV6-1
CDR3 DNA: TGTGCCAGCAGTGGAACGATGACTAGTGACAATGAGCAGTTCTTC
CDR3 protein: CASSGTMTSDNEQFF

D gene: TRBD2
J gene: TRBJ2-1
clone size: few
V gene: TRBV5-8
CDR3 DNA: TGTGCCAGCAGCCAAATAAGCGGGGAGTCCTACAATGAGCAGTTCTTC
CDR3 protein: CASSQISGESYNEQFF

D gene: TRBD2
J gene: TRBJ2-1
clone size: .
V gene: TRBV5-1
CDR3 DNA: TGCGCCAGCAGCGTGCTAGCGGACTCCTACAATGAGCAGTTCTTC
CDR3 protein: CASSVLADSYNEQFF

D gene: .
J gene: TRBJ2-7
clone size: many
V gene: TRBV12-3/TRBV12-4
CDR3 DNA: TGTGCCAGCAGTTTATATATAGCAGTCTACGAGCAGTACTTC
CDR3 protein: CASSLYIAVYEQYF

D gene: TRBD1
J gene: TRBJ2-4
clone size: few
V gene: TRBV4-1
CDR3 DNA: TGCGCCAGCAGCCAGTACGGGACAGTGAAAAACATTCAGTACTTC
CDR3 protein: CASSQYGTVKNIQYF

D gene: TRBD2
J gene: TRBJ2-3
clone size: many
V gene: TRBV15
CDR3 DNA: TGTGCCACCAGCAGAGATCTAGCGGGAGGGCCAGATACGCAGTATTTT
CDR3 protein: CATSRDLAGGPDTQYF

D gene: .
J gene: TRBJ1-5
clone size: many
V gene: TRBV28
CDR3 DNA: TGTGCCAGCAGTCCCGGGACGGGGCAGCCCCAGCATTTT
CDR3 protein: CASSPGTGQPQHF

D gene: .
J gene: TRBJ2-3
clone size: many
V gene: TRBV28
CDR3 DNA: TGTGCCAGCAGTTTAGGTGGTACAGCTAGCACAGATACGCAGTATTTT
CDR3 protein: CASSLGGTASTDTQYF

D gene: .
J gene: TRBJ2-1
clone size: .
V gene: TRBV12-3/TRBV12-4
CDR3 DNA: TGTGCCAGCAGTTTAGAATGCTACAATGAGCAGTTCTTC
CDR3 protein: CASSLECYNEQFF

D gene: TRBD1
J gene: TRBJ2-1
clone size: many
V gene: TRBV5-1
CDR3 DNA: TGCGCCAGCAGCTCTCAAACAGGGGGCAATGAGCAGTTCTTC
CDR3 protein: CASSSQTGGNEQFF

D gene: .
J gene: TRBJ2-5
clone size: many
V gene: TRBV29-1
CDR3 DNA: TGCAGCGTTGTAGGAGGGAAAGAGACCCAGTACTTC
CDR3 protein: CSVVGGKETQYF

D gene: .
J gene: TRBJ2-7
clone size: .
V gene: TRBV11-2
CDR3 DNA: TGTGCCAGCAGCCCAGGGGGCTGGGGGCTAGCGGGAACCTACGAGCAGTACTTC
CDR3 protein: CASSPGGWGLAGTYEQYF

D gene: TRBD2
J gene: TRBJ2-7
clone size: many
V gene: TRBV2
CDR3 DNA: TGTGCCAGCAGAAAAAAGCGGGAGGCCACCTACGAGCAGTACTTC
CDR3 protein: CASRKKREATYEQYF

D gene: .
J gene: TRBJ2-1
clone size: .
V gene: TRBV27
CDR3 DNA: TGTGCCAGCAAGGGGGGCCTTGGTGAGCAGTTCTTC
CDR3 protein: CASKGGLGEQFF

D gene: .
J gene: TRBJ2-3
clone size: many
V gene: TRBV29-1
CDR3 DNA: TGCAGCGTTTACCCCTGGATCCCCGACGAGGGCACAGATACGCAGTATTTT
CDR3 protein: CSVYPWIPDEGTDTQYF

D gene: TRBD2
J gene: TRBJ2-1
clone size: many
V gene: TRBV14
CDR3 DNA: TGTGCCAGCAGCCGGACTAGCGGCGACAATGAGCAGTTCTTC
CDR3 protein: CASSRTSGDNEQFF

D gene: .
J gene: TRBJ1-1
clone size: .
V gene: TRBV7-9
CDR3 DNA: TGTGCCAGCAGCTTAGTCCTTCCCGACACTGAAGCTTTCTTT
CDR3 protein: CASSLVLPDTEAFF

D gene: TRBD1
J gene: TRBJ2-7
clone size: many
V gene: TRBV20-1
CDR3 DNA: TGCAGTGCTACCAGCCCAGGGGGCGAGCAGTACTTC
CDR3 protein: CSATSPGGEQYF

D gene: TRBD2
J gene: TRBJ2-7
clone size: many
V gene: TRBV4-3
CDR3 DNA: TGCGCCAGCAGCCAAGATTGGACTAGCGGGGTGTACGAGCAGTACTTC
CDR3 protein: CASSQDWTSGVYEQYF

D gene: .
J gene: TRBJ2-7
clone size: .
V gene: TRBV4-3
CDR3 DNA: TGCGCCAGCAGCCACGCGATGGGGAAGGGTTACGAGCAGTACTTC
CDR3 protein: CASSHAMGKGYEQYF

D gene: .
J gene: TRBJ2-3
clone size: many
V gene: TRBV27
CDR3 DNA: TGTGCCAGCAGTTCCGGGGCCCTTAGCACAGATACGCAGTATTTT
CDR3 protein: CASSSGALSTDTQYF

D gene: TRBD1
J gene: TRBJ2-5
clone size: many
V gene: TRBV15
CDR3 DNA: TGTGCCACCACCAGTTCTGACAGGGGTTTGAAGACCCAGTACTTC
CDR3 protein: CATTSSDRGLKTQYF

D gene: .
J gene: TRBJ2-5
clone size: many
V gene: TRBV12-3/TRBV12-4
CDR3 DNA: TGTGCCAGCAAAAGAATGTGGCAGCAAGAGACCCAGTACTTC
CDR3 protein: CASKRMWQQETQYF

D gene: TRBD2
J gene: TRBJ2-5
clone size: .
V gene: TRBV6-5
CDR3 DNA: TGTGCCAGCAGTTACATCCTAGCGGGAGGAGAGACCCAGTACTTC
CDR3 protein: CASSYILAGGETQYF

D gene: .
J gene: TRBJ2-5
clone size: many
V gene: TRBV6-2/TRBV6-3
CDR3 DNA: TGTGCCAGCAGTTCTAGAGGGGAGACCCAGTACTTC
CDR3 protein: CASSSRGETQYF

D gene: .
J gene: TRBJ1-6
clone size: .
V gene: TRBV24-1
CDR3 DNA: TGTGCCACCAGTGATAGGGGAGCTCCCCTCCACTTT
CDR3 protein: CATSDRGAPLHF

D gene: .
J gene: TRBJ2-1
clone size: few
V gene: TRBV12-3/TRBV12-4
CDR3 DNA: TGTGCCAGCAGTTTATTCCCGTATTCCTACAATGAGCAGTTCTTC
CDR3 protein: CASSLFPYSYNEQFF

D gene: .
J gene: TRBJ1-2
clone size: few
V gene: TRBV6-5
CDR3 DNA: TGTGCCAGCAGTCCCCAGAGGGGGGGTCGGGGCTACACCTTC
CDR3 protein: CASSPQRGGRGYTF

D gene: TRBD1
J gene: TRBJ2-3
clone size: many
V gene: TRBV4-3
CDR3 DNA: TGCGCCAGCAGCCAAGAAACAGGGGCTGGCCCAGATACGCAGTATTTT
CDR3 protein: CASSQETGAGPDTQYF

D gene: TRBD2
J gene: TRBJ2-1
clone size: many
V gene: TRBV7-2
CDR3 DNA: TGTGCCAGCAGCTTAGAGGCTAGCGGGCACAATCAGTTCTTC
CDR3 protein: CASSLEASGHNQFF

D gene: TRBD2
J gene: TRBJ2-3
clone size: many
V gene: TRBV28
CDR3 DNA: TGTGCCAGCCAGCCTAGCGGGAGTGAAGCAGATACGCAGTATTTT
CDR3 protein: CASQPSGSEADTQYF

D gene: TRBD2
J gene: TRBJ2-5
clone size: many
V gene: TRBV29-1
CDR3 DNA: TGCAGCGTTGGAGCGGGAGCGGGGGAGACCCAGTACTTC
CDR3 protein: CSVGAGAGETQYF

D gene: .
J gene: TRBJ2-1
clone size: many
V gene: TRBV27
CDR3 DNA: TGTGCCAGCAGTCACAGTGGGAGAGGGTACAATGAGCAGTTCTTC
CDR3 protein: CASSHSGRGYNEQFF

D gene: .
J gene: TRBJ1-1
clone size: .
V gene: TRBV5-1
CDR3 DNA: TGCGCCAGCAGCTACGACAGTGGGAACACTGAAGTTTTCTTT
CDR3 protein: CASSYDSGNTEVFF

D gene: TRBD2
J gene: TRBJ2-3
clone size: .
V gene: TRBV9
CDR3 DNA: TGTGCCAGCAGCCATCGGGGACTATTAGGGGGCACAGATACGCAGTATTTT
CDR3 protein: CASSHRGLLGGTDTQYF

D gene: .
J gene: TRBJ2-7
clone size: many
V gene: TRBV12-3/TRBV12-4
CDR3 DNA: TGTGCCAGCAGTTTAATTGTCGGGGCTGGTTTCTACGAGCAGTACTTC
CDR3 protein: CASSLIVGAGFYEQYF

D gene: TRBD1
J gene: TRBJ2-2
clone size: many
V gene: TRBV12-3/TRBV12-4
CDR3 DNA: TGTGCCAGCAGTGACAGGGATCTCACCGGGGAGCTGTTTTTT
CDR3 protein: CASSDRDLTGELFF

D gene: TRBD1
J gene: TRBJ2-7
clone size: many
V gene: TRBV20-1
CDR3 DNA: TGCAGTGCGGAACATAACAGGGGCCCCTACGAGCAGTACTTC
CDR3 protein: CSAEHNRGPYEQYF

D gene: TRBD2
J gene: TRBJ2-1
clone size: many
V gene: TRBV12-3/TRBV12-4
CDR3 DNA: TGTGCCAGCAGCCCGGAAGGACTAGCGGGCCCTCAGAGCTCCTACAATGAGCAGTTCTTC
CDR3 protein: CASSPEGLAGPQSSYNEQFF

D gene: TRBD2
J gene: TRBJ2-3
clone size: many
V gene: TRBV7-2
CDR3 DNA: TGTGCCAGCAGCTCGGGACTAGCGGGAGGCGGAGATACGCAGTATTTT
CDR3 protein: CASSSGLAGGGDTQYF

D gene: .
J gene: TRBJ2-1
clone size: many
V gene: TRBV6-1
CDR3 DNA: TGTGCCGGAGAGGTGCGGCCGAGCTCCTACAATGAGCAGTTCTTC
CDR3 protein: CAGEVRPSSYNEQFF

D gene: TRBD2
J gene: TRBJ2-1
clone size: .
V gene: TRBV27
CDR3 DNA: TGTGCCAGCAGTTTGGTCCATTCGACTAGCGGGATTGGTGAGCAGTTCTTC
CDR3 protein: CASSLVHSTSGIGEQFF

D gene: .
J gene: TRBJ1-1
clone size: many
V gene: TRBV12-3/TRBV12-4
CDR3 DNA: TGTGCCAGCAGCCACGGACATGAAGCTTTCTTT
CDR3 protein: CASSHGHEAFF

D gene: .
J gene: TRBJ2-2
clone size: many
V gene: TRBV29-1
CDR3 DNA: TGCAGCGTCGAAAGAGGGGTGGGCACCGGGGAGCTGTTTTTT
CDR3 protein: CSVERGVGTGELFF